This TCR beta chain is drawn from a study of technical replicates of blood from a handful of donors. Germline lookup yields CDR1 SGHNT and CDR2 YENEEA. V shed 1 base and J 7 bases; nucleotides not matched to a gene: 4. The CDR3 runs 14 residues. Sequenced by immunoSEQ multiplex PCR; TCRdb stores in-frame clones only, minus some. The data contain about 75,000 clones, 97% of them seen just once; the ten biggest clones take up about 0.17%. The specimen sequenced was T cells isolated from PBMCs. The TCR originated in a human donor in good health. V and J are TRBV11-3 and TRBJ2-1; TRBD2 aligns across 7 bases. CDR3 in amino acids: CASSLVSGGNEQFF. As DNA, the CDR3 is TGTGCCAGCAGCTTAGTATCCGGGGGGAATGAGCAGTTCTTC. Full variable domain (missing parts from reference TRBV11-3 and TRBJ2-1): EAGVVQSPRYKIIEKKQPVAFWCNPISGHNTLYWYLQNLGQGPELLIRYENEEAVDDSQLPKDRFSAERLKGVDSTLKIQPAELGDSAVYLCASSLVSGGNEQFFGPGTRLTVL.